This entry features one TCR beta chain sequence. The method was immunoSEQ multiplex PCR; TCRdb's version includes in-frame clones alone and lacks a portion of them. The sample holds over 100,000 clones, around 84% seen once. Germline V gene lookup returns CDR1 SGHVS and CDR2 FQNEAQ. This CDR3 contains 11 residues. Trimming pared 3 bases from V and 3 bases from J, leaving 0 bases between. This entry comes from a study of radiotherapy plus CTLA-4 blockade in lung cancer. V and J are TRBV7-8 and TRBJ2-1; unclear D gene. The clonotype comes from a human donor with non-small cell lung cancer that progressed on radiotherapy plus ipilimumab. Some clones in this sample may be carry-over from other donors' samples. The sample here was peripheral blood, taken from a patient treated with radiotherapy plus ipilimumab. Here the CDR3 DNA reads TGTGCCAGCAGCTTCTACAATGAGCAGTTCTTC. This translates into CASSFYNEQFF.